The clone carrying this T cell receptor beta chain has a handful of counts. What it binds is not known. This specimen belongs to a study of beta chain features in type 1 diabetes. Study-wide context: Age, gender, cell numbers and subset yield matched between patients and controls. Broader study findings: More deletions and fewer insertions at VDJ junctions were seen in type 1 diabetes patients. Across patients, naive, central memory and Treg TCRB repertoires exhibited apparently greater similarity than was observed across healthy donors.

cDNA synthesis used the whole RNA isolate, giving expressed TCRB sequences. The repertoire was sequenced with immunoSEQ multiplex PCR; TCRdb's copy has only in-frame clones and lacks some. The sample shows around 300,000 clones, approximately 14% of them seen only once. The CDR3 extends over 15 amino acids. Trimming left V 2 bases short and J 4 bases short, with 14 bases between. The germline gives CDR1 SGHTA, CDR2 FQGNSA. Markers CD45RO/CCR7/CD25/CD127/CD95/CD27 served to sort CD4+ naive, central memory, regulatory and stem cell-like memory cells. The J gene is TRBJ1-1, the V gene TRBV7-2; no clear D. The receptor was derived from a man aged 25-45 years in good health. Sequenced input: central memory CD4+ T cells from blood. The CDR3 DNA sequence: TGTGCCAGCAGCTTACTATCCCTTGGAGGCACTGAAGCTTTCTTT. It yields the protein CASSLLSLGGTEAFF.